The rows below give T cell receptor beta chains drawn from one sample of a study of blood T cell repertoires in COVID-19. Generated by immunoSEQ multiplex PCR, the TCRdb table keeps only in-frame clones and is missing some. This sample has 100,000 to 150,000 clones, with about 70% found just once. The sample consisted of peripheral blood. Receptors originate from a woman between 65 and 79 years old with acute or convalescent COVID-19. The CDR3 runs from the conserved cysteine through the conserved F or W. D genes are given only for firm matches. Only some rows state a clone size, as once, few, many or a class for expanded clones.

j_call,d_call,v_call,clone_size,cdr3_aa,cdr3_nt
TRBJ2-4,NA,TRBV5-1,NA,CASSPGTEIAKNIQYF,TGCGCCAGCAGCCCGGGGACTGAAATAGCCAAAAACATTCAGTACTTC
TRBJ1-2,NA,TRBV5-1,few,CASSLVAGEFGYTF,TGCGCCAGCAGCTTGGTGGCGGGGGAATTTGGCTACACCTTC
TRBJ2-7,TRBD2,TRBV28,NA,CASSLWGTSGKYEQYF,TGTGCCAGCAGTTTATGGGGAACTAGCGGGAAGTACGAGCAGTACTTC
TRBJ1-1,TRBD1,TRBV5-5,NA,CASSLARDRANTEAFF,TGTGCCAGCAGCTTGGCTAGGGACAGGGCCAACACTGAAGCTTTCTTT
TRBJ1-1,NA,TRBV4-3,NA,CASSQAALEPRTEAFF,TGCGCCAGCAGCCAAGCCGCGCTAGAACCCCGCACTGAAGCTTTCTTT
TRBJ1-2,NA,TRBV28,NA,CASSLEGRYGYTF,TGTGCCAGCAGTTTAGAGGGGAGGTATGGCTACACCTTC
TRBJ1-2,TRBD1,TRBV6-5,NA,CASSPRPGGDGYTF,TGTGCCAGCAGCCCCCGACCAGGGGGCGATGGCTACACCTTC
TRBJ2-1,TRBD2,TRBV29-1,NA,CSVVGGIYNEQFF,TGCAGCGTTGTCGGGGGGATCTACAATGAGCAGTTCTTC
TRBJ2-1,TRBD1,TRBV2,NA,CASSEGDRERDEQFF,TGTGCCAGCAGTGAAGGGGACAGGGAGCGCGATGAGCAGTTCTTC
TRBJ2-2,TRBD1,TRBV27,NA,CASRGTAITGELFF,TGTGCCAGCAGAGGGACAGCTATAACCGGGGAGCTGTTTTTT
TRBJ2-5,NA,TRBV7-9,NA,CASSLVRGQETQYF,TGTGCCAGCAGCTTAGTTCGGGGGCAAGAGACCCAGTACTTC
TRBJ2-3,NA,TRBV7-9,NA,CASSSFTDTQYF,TGTGCCAGCAGCTCCTTTACAGATACGCAGTATTTT
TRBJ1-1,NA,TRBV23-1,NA,CASSFLDTSNTEAFF,TGCGCCAGCAGTTTTCTGGACACCTCTAACACTGAAGCTTTCTTT
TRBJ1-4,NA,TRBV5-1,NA,CASRPTGKTNEKLFF,TGCGCCAGCAGACCAACAGGGAAGACTAATGAAAAACTGTTTTTT
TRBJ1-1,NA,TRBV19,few,CAATGQGHTEAFF,TGTGCCGCCACAGGGCAGGGGCACACTGAAGCTTTCTTT
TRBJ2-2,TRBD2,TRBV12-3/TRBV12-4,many,CASSMGLAGELFF,TGTGCCAGCAGTATGGGACTAGCCGGGGAGCTGTTTTTT
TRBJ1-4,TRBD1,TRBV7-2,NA,CASSLGRDRVASEKLFF,TGTGCCAGCAGCTTAGGAAGAGACAGGGTCGCTAGTGAAAAACTGTTTTTT
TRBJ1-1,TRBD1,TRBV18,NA,CASSPLSGQANTEAFF,TGTGCCAGCTCACCACTGTCGGGACAGGCGAACACTGAAGCTTTCTTT
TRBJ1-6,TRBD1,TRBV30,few,CAWSATGGWNSPLHF,TGTGCCTGGAGCGCGACAGGGGGCTGGAATTCACCCCTCCACTTT
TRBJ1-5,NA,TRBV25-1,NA,CASSLGAGVNQPQHF,TGTGCCAGCAGCCTTGGGGCAGGGGTCAATCAGCCCCAGCATTTT
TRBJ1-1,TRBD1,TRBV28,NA,CASSPWTGANTEAFF,TGTGCCAGCAGTCCCTGGACAGGGGCAAACACTGAAGCCTTCTTT
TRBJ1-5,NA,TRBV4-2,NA,CASSQDLGANQPQHF,TGTGCCAGCAGCCAAGACTTGGGCGCAAATCAGCCCCAGCATTTT
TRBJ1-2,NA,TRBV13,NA,CASSLGLAGYGYTF,TGTGCCAGCAGCTTAGGCCTGGCAGGCTATGGCTACACCTTC
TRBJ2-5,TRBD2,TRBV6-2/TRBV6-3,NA,CASSLTSGGAIGTQYF,TGTGCCAGCAGTCTCACTAGCGGGGGCGCCATTGGGACCCAGTACTTC
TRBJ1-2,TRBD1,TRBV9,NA,CASSPGQGTYGYTF,TGTGCCAGCAGCCCAGGACAGGGGACGTATGGCTACACCTTC
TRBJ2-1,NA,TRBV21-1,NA,CASSKARPSGGPRRQFF,TGTGCCAGCAGCAAAGCGAGGCCTAGCGGGGGACCGAGAAGGCAGTTCTTC
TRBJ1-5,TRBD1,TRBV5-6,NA,CASSRRRTGRFQPQHF,TGTGCCAGCAGCCGGCGACGGACAGGGAGGTTTCAGCCCCAGCATTTT
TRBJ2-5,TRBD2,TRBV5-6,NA,CASSTRTSGQETQYF,TGTGCCAGCAGCACCCGGACTAGCGGCCAAGAGACCCAGTACTTC
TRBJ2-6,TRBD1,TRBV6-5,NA,CASSLRGGANVLTF,TGTGCCAGCAGCCTCAGGGGGGGGGCCAACGTCCTGACTTTC
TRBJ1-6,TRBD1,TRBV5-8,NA,CASSQQQGIYNSPLHF,TGTGCCAGCAGCCAACAACAGGGGATCTATAATTCACCCCTCCACTTT